The clone carrying this T cell receptor beta chain turned up a few times. Its antigen remains unidentified. The entry originates in a study of identifying expanded T cells in peripheral blood. Healthy donors had no documented immune events, such as infections, while sampled. Study-level findings and limits: Differentially abundant clones: about 1.3 between replicates, 16.4 at 2 to 3 weeks, around 19 at four. Across healthy donors, higher total template counts meant significantly greater approximately two-week count variance.

The method was immunoSEQ multiplex PCR; TCRdb's version includes in-frame clones alone and lacks a portion of them. Here the sample spans approximately 120,000 clones, about 88% being singletons. Per germline, CDR1 SGHRS and CDR2 YFSETQ. Trimming took 0 bases from V and 8 from J; bases not matched to a gene: 11. This CDR3 is 16 amino acids long. The origin of this receptor is a person aged 18 to 75 in good health. Source material: blood. The chain recombines TRBV5-1 with TRBJ2-1; the match to TRBD1 covers 7 bases. The CDR3 sequence is CASSLAAQGRPDEQFF. CDR3 sequence (DNA): TGCGCCAGCAGCTTGGCGGCACAGGGGCGGCCGGATGAGCAGTTCTTC.